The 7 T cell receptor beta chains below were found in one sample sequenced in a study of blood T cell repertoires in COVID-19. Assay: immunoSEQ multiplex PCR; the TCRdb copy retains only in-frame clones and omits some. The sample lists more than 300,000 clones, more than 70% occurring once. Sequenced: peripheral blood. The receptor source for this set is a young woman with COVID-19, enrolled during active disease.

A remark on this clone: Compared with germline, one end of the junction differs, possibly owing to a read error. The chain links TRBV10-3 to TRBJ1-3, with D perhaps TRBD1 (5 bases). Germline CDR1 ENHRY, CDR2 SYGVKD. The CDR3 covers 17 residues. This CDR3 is CAISAFSSRGTGNTIYF. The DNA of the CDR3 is TGTGCCATCAGTGCCTTCTCGAGCCGGGGGACTGGGAACACCATATATTTT.

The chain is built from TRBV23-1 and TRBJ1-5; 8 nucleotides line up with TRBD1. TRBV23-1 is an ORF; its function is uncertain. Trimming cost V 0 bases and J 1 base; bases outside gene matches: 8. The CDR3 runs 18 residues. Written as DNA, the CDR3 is TGCGCCAGCAGTCAATCTGGTCGTTGGGACAGGAGCAATCAGCCCCAGCATTTT. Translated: CASSQSGRWDRSNQPQHF.

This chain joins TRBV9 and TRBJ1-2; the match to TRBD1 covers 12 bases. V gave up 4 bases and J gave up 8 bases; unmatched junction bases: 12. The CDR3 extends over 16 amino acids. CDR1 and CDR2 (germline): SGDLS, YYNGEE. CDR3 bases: TGTGCCAGCAGCTCGGGACAGGGGGCTGCTTCGGGCGGCTACACCTTC. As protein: CASSSGQGAASGGYTF.

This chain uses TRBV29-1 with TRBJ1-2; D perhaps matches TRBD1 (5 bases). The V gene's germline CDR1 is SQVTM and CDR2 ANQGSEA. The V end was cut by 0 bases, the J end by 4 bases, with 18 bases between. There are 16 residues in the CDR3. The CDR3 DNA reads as TGCAGCGTTGAAGATCTTAGGTTAACAGGCCCCTATGGCTACACCTTC. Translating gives CSVEDLRLTGPYGYTF.

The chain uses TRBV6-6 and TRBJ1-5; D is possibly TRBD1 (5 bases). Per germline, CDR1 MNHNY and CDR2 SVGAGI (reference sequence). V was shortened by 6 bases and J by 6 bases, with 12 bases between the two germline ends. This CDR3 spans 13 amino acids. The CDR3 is CASSGRDIQPQHF. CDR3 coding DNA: TGTGCCAGCAGCGGCAGGGATATTCAGCCCCAGCATTTT.

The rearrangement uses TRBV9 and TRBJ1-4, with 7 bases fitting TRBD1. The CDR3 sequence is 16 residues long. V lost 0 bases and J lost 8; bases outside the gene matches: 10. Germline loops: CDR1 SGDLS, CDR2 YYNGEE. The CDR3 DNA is TGTGCCAGCAGCGTAGCAACAGGGGAAGTTGGCGAAAAACTGTTTTTT. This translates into CASSVATGEVGEKLFF.

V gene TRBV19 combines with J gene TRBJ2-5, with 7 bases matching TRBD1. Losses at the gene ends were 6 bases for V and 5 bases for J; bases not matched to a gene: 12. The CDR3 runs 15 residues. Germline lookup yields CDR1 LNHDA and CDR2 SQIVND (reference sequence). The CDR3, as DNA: TGTGCCAGTAGCAGTATAATCAGGGGGACGGAGACCCAGTACTTC. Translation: CASSSIIRGTETQYF. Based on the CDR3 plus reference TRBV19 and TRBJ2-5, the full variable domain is DGGITQSPKYLFRKEGQNVTLSCEQNLNHDAMYWYRQDPGQGLRLIYYSQIVNDFQKGDIAEGYSVSREKKESFPLTVTSAQKNPTAFYLCASSSIIRGTETQYFGPGTRLLVL.